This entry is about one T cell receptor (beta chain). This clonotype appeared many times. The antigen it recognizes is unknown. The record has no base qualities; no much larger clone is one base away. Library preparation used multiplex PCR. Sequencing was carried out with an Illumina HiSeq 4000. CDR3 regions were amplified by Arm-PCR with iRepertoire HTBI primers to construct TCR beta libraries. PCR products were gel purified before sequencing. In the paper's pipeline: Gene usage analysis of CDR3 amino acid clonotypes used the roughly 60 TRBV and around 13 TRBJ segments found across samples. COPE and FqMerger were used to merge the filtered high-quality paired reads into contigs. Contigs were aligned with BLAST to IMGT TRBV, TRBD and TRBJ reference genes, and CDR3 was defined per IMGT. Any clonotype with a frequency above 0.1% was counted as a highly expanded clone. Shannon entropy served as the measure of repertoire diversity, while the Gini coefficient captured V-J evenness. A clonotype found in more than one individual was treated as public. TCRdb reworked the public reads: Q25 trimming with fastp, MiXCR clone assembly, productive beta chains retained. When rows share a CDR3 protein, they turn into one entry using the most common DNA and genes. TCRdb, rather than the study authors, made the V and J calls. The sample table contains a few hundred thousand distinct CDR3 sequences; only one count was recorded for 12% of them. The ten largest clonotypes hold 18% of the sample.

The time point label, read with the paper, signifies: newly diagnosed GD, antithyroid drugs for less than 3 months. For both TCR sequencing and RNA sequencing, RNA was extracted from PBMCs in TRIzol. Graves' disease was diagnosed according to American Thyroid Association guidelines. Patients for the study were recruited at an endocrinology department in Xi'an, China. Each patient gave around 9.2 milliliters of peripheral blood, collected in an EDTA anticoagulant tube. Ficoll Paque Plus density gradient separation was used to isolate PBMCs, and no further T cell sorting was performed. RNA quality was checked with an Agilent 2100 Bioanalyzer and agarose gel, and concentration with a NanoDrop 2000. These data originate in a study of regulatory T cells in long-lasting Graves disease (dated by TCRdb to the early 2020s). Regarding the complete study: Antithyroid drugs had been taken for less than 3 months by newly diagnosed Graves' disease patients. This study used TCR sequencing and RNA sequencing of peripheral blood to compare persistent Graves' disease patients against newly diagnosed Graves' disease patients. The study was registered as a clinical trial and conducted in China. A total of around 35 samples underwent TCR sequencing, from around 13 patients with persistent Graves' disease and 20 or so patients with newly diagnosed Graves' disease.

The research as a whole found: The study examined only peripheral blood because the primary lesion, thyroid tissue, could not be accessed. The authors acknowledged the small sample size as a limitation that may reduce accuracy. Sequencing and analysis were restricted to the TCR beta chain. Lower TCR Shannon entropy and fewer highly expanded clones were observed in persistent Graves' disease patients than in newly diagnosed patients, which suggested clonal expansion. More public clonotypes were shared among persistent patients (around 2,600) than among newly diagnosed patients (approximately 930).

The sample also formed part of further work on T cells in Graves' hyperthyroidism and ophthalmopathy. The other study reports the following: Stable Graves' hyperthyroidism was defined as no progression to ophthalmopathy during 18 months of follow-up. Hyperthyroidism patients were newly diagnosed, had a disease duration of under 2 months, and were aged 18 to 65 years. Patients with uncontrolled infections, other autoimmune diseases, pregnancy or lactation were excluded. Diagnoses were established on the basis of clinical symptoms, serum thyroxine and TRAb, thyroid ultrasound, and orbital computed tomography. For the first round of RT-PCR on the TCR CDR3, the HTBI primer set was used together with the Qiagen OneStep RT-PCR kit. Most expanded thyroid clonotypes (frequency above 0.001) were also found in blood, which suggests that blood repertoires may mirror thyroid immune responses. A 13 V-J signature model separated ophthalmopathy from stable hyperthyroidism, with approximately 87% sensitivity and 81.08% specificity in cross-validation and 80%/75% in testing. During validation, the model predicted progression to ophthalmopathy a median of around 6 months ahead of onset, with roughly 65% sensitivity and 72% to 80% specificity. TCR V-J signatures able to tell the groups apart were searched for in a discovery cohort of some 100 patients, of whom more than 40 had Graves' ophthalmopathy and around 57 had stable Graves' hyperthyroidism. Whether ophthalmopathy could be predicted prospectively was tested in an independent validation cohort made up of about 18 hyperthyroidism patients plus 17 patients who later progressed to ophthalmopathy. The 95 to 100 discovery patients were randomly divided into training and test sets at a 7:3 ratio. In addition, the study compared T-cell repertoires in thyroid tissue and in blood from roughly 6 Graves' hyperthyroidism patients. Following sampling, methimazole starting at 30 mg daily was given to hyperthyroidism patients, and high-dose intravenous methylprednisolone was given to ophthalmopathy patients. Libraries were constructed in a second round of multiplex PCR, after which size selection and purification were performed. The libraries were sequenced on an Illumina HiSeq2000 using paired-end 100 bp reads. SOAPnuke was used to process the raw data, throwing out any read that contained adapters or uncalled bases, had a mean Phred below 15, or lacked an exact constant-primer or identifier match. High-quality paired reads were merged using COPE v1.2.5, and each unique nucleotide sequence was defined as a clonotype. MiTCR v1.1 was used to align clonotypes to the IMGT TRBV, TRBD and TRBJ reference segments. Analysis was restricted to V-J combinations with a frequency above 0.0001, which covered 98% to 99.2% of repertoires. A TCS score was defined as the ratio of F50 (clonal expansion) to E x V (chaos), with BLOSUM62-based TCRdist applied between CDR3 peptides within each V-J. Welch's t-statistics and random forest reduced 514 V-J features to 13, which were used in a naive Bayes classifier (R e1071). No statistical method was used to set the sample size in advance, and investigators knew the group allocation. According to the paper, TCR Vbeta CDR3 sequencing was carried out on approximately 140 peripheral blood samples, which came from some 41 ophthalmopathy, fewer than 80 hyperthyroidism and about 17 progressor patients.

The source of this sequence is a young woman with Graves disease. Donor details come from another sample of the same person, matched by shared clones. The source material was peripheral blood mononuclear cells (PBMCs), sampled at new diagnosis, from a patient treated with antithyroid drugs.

The CDR3 protein sequence reads: CASSMPGLAGGSKETQYF. The DNA is as follows: TGTGCCAGCAGCATGCCGGGACTAGCGGGGGGGAGTAAAGAGACCCAGTACTTC. The chain employs TRBV7-8 and TRBJ2-5; 16 bases in the middle match TRBD2. Inclusive of the bounding cysteine and phenylalanine, the CDR3 is 18 residues long. Here the CDR3 DNA is all that survives: 54 bases in frame from base 1. CDR1 and CDR2 are read off the germline V gene as SGHVS and FQNEAQ. V and J are trimmed by 5 bases and 3 bases, and the gene matches miss 9 bases of the junction.